The 21 T cell receptor beta chains reported below all come from one sample, sequenced in a study of control samples from healthy donors and cancer patients. Measured with immunoSEQ multiplex PCR; TCRdb has only the in-frame clones, and not every one. Here the sample spans 150,000 to 200,000 clones, around 90% being singletons. Material: blood. The receptors come from a man between 25 and 39 years old in good health.

The chain is built from TRBV5-1 and TRBJ1-2; TRBD1 matches 9 bases. Germline CDR1 SGHRS, CDR2 YFSETQ. V lost 1 base to trimming and J lost 5 bases; unmatched junction nucleotides: 9. This CDR3 spans 16 amino acids. CDR3 sequence reads: CASSLTGGSFGYGYTF. CDR3 in DNA: TGCGCCAGCAGCTTGACAGGGGGCTCATTTGGGTATGGCTACACCTTC.

V usage is TRBV15 and J usage is TRBJ1-1, with 9 bases fitting TRBD1. J gave up 5 bases and V 3 bases, and 4 bases lay outside the gene matches. The CDR3 contains 14 residues. Germline loops: CDR1 LNHNV, CDR2 YYDKDF (reference sequence). The CDR3 is CATSRDRGGTEAFF. CDR3 DNA: TGTGCCACCAGCAGGGACAGGGGTGGGACTGAAGCTTTCTTT.

The rearrangement links TRBV4-1 to TRBJ1-1; D gene uncertain. The germline V gene has CDR1 MGHRA and CDR2 YSYEKL. The CDR3 extends over 16 amino acids. V lost 1 base to trimming and J lost 1 base, with 13 bases between them. The CDR3 here is CASSQVQQTRNTEAFF. CDR3 nucleotides: TGCGCCAGCAGCCAAGTTCAACAGACACGGAACACTGAAGCTTTCTTT.

This clone occurred a few times. The gene calls are TRBV14 and TRBJ2-1; TRBD1 aligns across 10 bases. The length of the CDR3 is 16 residues. The germline gives CDR1 SGHDN, CDR2 FVKESK. Losses at the gene ends were 5 bases for V and 9 bases for J; bases not matched to a gene: 13. The CDR3 here is CASSSPGTGDLSEQFF. The CDR3 DNA follows: TGTGCCAGCAGCTCGCCCGGGACAGGGGATCTCTCTGAGCAGTTCTTC.

The chain employs TRBV15 and TRBJ1-6; 8 bases agree with TRBD1. Germline lookup yields CDR1 LNHNV and CDR2 YYDKDF (reference sequence). Trimming removed 8 bases from V and 5 bases from J; junction bases left unmatched: 5. CDR3 length: 14 amino acids. The CDR3 sequence: CATGKQGDNSPLHF. CDR3 bases: TGTGCCACCGGAAAACAGGGGGATAATTCACCCCTCCACTTT.

V and J are TRBV7-3 and TRBJ2-3, with D hard to call. CDR3 length: 13 residues. Germline V lookup: CDR1 SGHTA, CDR2 FQGTGA. The V end lost 2 bases, the J end lost 3 bases, and 6 bases lay between the germline ends. As DNA, the CDR3 is TGTGCCAGCAGCTTATCGCCGACAGATACGCAGTATTTT. Its protein product is CASSLSPTDTQYF.

This chain uses TRBV2 with TRBJ1-2; 8 bases map to TRBD1. This CDR3 region has 13 residues. Trimming cost V 6 bases and J 7 bases; bases outside gene matches: 7. The germline V gene has CDR1 SNHLY and CDR2 FYNNEI. The CDR3 DNA reads TGTGCCAGCAGATTACAGGGGGGGTTTGGCTACACCTTC. This translates into CASRLQGGFGYTF.

The genes are TRBV2 and TRBJ1-2; TRBD1 matches 9 bases. After removal of 10 bases from V and 5 bases from J, the junction contained 11 bases not matched to a gene. This CDR3 contains 14 residues. Germline V gene data show CDR1 as SNHLY and CDR2 as FYNNEI. The CDR3 loop is CATELQGTGYGYTF. Written as DNA, the CDR3 is TGTGCCACTGAATTACAAGGGACAGGGTATGGCTACACCTTC.

This chain links TRBV4-1 with TRBJ2-7; D is ambiguous. The CDR3 sequence is 12 residues long. The V end was cut by 0 bases, the J end by 3 bases, with 3 bases between. Per germline, CDR1 MGHRA and CDR2 YSYEKL. CDR3 sequence (DNA): TGCGCCAGCAGCCAAGACTTCTACGAGCAGTACTTC. Encoded protein: CASSQDFYEQYF.

The J gene is TRBJ1-4, the V gene TRBV21-1; the listed D gene, TRBD1, was not tested against the DNA. TRBV21-1 is designated a pseudogene. This CDR3 has 14 amino acids. CDR3 in DNA: TGTGCCAGCAGGGGACAAACAACTAATGAAAAACTGTTTTTT. Its translation: CASRGQTTNEKLFF.

The chain carries TRBV18 and TRBJ2-3; D uncertain. The germline V gene has CDR1 KGHSH and CDR2 LQKENI. The CDR3 is 11 amino acids. V lost 6 bases and J lost 6, with 7 bases in between. CDR3 amino acids: CASSSSDTQYF. Here the CDR3 DNA reads TGTGCCAGCTCGAGTAGCGATACGCAGTATTTT.

The chain joins TRBV6-4 to TRBJ2-1; D call uncertain. The CDR3 is 15 residues long. The germline V gene encodes CDR1 MRHNA and CDR2 SNTAGT. V lost 4 bases and J lost 0, with 10 bases in between. The CDR3 is CASSVRRSSYNEQFF. The CDR3 nucleotides are TGTGCCAGCAGTGTACGTCGGAGCTCCTACAATGAGCAGTTCTTC.

The chain recombines TRBV7-2 with TRBJ2-1, with D unresolved. The CDR3 covers 11 residues. CDR1 SGHTA and CDR2 FQGNSA come from the germline V gene. The V end lost 7 bases, the J end lost 5 bases, and 6 bases lay between the germline ends. The CDR3 nucleotides read TGTGCCAGCAAGCTGCACAATGAGCAGTTCTTC. Protein product: CASKLHNEQFF.

The genes are TRBV12-3 or TRBV12-4 and TRBJ1-4, with D unresolved. Trimming cost V 7 bases and J 8 bases, with 14 bases left between them. The CDR3 has 13 amino acids. CDR3 coding DNA: TGTGCCAGCACCCAACGGACGAGCGAAAAACTGTTTTTT. Protein: CASTQRTSEKLFF.

This clone was picked up one time. The chain has TRBV3-1 (or the pseudogene TRBV3-2) and TRBJ1-6, with D unclear. The CDR3 sequence is 14 residues long. Trimming shortened V by 1 base and J by 7 bases, and 8 bases separated the two germline ends. CDR1 and CDR2 (germline): LGHDT, YNNKEL (reference sequence). Written as DNA, the CDR3 is TGTGCCAGCAGCCAAGGGCCGGGGAATTCACCCCTCCACTTT. This sequence encodes CASSQGPGNSPLHF.

Worth noting for this clone: Other DNA sequences in the sample encode the same CDR3. The genes are TRBV6-2 or TRBV6-3 and TRBJ2-7; D gene ambiguous. The CDR3 covers 12 residues. Trimming pared 5 bases from V and 0 bases from J, leaving 5 bases between. Per germline, CDR1 MNHEY and CDR2 SVGEGT. CDR3 sequence: CASSQSSYEQYF. DNA for the CDR3: TGTGCCAGCAGTCAAAGCTCCTACGAGCAGTACTTC.

The CDR3 loop is CASSHPSGTAEQYF. The CDR3 DNA reads TGCGCCAGCAGCCACCCATCGGGTACCGCCGAGCAGTACTTC. The rearrangement joins TRBV4-1 to TRBJ2-7; D is uncertain. Between the trimmed V and J ends, which lost 3 bases and 6 bases, there was a span of 15 bases. This CDR3 region has 14 residues. Germline assignment: CDR1 MGHRA and CDR2 YSYEKL.

The gene calls are TRBV6-6 and TRBJ2-2; D not resolved. CDR3 size: 12 residues. The germline V gene encodes CDR1 MNHNY and CDR2 SVGAGI (reference sequence). V was trimmed by 5 bases and J by 7 bases, leaving 8 bases between them. CDR3: CASSPENGELFF. For the CDR3, the DNA is TGTGCCAGCAGTCCCGAAAACGGGGAGCTGTTTTTT.

The gene calls are TRBV28 and TRBJ2-7; perhaps D is TRBD1 or TRBD2 (6 bases each). This CDR3 is built from 14 residues. V was pared by 5 bases and J by 4 bases, with 15 bases between. The germline CDR1 and CDR2 sequences are MDHEN and SYDVKM. The CDR3: CASSPGAQGYEQYF. CDR3 in DNA: TGTGCCAGCAGTCCGGGGGCTCAAGGGTACGAGCAGTACTTC.

The chain employs TRBV5-4 and TRBJ1-2; TRBD1 agrees at 8 bases. The CDR3 is 13 amino acids. Trimming removed 4 bases from V and 2 bases from J; junction bases left unmatched: 1. Germline CDR1 SGHNT, CDR2 YYREEE (reference sequence). The CDR3 sequence: CASSRDRNYGYTF. CDR3 in DNA: TGTGCCAGCAGCCGGGACAGGAACTATGGCTACACCTTC.

A single count supports this clone. This chain links TRBV6-5 with TRBJ1-1, with D unresolved. There are 13 residues in the CDR3. Germline V gives CDR1 MNHEY, CDR2 SVGAGI. Trimming pared 6 bases from V and 0 bases from J, leaving 8 bases between. CDR3 nucleotide sequence: TGTGCCAGCAGCCGACGGATGAACACTGAAGCTTTCTTT. Translating it yields CASSRRMNTEAFF.